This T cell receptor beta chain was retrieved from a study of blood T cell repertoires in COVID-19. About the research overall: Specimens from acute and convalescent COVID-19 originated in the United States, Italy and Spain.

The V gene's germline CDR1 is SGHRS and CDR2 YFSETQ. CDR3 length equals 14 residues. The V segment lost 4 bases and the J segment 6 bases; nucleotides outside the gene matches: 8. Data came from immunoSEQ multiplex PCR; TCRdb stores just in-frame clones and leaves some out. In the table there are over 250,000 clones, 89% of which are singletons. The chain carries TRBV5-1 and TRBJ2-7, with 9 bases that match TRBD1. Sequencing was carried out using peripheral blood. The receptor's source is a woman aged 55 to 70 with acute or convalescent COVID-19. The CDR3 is CASSGANRGLEQYF. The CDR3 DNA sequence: TGCGCCAGCAGCGGCGCGAACAGGGGGCTCGAGCAGTACTTC.